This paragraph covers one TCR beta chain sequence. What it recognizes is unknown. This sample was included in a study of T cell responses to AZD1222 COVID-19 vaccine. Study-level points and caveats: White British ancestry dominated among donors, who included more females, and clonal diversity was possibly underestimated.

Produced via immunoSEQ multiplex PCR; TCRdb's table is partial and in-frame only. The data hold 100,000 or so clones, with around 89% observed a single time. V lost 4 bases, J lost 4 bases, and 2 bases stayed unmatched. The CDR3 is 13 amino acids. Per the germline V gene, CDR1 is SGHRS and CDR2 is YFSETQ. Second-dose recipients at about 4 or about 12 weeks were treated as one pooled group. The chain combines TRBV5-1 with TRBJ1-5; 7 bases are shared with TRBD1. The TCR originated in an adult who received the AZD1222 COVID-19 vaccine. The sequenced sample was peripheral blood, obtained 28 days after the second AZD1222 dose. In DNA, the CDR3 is TGCGCCAGCAGCCGGGACAGTAATCAGCCCCAGCATTTT. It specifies CASSRDSNQPQHF.